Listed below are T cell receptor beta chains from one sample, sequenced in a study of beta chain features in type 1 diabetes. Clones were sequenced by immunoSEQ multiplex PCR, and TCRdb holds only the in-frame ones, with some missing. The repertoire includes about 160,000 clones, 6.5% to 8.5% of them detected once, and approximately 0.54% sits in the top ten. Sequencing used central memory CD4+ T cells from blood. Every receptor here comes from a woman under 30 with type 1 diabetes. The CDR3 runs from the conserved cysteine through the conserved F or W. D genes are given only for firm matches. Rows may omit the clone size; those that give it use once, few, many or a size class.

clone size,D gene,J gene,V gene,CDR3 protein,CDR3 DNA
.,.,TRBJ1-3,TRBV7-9,CASRAEGPGNTIYF,TGTGCCAGCAGAGCGGAGGGCCCCGGAAACACCATATATTTT
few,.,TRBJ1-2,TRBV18,CASSPRGLHSDGYTF,TGTGCCAGCTCACCACGGGGCCTACATAGTGATGGCTACACCTTC
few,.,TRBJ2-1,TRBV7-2,CASSLAGAAYNEQFF,TGTGCCAGCAGCTTAGCGGGGGCGGCCTACAATGAGCAGTTCTTC
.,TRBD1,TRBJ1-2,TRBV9,CASSGQGNYGYTF,TGTGCCAGCAGCGGACAGGGGAACTATGGCTACACCTTC
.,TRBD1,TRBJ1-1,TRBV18,CASSRDRNTEAFF,TGTGCCAGCTCACGGGACAGGAACACTGAAGCTTTCTTT
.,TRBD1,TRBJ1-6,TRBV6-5,CASSGTGGYNSPLHF,TGTGCCAGCTCCGGGACAGGAGGCTATAATTCACCCCTCCACTTT
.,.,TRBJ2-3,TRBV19,CASSEGSNTQYF,TGTGCCAGTAGTGAGGGTTCGAATACGCAGTATTTT
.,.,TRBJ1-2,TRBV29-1,CSVEDQRVRYGYGYTF,TGCAGCGTTGAAGATCAGCGGGTGCGATACGGCTATGGCTACACCTTC
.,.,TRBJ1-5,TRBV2,CASSETQISNQPQHF,TGTGCCAGCAGTGAAACCCAGATTAGCAATCAGCCCCAGCATTTT
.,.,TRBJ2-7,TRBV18,CASSPWRQMGTSEQYF,TGTGCCAGCTCACCATGGCGCCAGATGGGCACGAGCGAGCAGTACTTC
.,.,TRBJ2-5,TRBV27,CAIISVGSQETQYF,TGTGCCATCATCTCTGTGGGCAGCCAAGAGACCCAGTACTTC
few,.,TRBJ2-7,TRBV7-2,CASRSPGDEQYF,TGTGCCAGCAGGTCACCCGGTGACGAGCAGTACTTC
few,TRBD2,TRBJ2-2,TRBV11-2,CASSEIPSGGTGELFF,TGTGCCAGCAGCGAGATCCCTAGCGGGGGAACCGGGGAGCTGTTTTTT